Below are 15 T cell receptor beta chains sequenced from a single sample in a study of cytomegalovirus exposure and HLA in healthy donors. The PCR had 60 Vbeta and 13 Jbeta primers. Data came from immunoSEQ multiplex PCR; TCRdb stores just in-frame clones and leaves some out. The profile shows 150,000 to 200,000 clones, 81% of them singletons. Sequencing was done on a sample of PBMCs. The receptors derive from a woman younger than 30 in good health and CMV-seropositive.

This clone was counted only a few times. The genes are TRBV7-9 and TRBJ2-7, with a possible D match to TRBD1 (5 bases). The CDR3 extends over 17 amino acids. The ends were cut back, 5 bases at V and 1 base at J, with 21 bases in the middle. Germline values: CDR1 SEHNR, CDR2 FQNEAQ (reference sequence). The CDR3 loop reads CASSPRGVTENSYEQYF. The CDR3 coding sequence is TGTGCCAGCAGCCCTCGTGGGGTGACAGAAAATTCCTACGAGCAGTACTTC.

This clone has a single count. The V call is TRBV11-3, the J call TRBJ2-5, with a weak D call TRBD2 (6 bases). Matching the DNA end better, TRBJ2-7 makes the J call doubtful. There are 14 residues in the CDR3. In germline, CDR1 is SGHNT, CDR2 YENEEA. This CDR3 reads CASSWGTGSAEQYF. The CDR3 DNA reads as TGTGCCAGCAGCTGGGGGACTGGCTCCGCCGAGCAGTACTTC.

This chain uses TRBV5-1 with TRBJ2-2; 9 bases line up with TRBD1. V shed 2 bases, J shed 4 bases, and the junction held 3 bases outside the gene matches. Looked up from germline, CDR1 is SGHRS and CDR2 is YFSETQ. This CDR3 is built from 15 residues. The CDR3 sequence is CASSLPGQGTGELFF. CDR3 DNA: TGCGCCAGCAGCTTACCGGGACAGGGCACCGGGGAGCTGTTTTTT.

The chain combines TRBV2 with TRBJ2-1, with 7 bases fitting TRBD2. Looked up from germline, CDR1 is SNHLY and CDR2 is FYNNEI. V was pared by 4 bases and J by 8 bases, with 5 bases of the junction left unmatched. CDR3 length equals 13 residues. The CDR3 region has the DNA TGTGCCAGCAGTGGGCGGGGGATGGATGAGCAGTTCTTC. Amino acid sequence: CASSGRGMDEQFF.

CDR3 in amino acids: CASSSGTGGREKLFF. Written as DNA, the CDR3 is TGTGCCAGCAGCTCCGGGACAGGGGGGCGTGAAAAACTGTTTTTT. The gene calls are TRBV7-2 and TRBJ1-4, with 11 bases lining up with TRBD1. The germline V gene has CDR1 SGHTA and CDR2 FQGNSA. Germline trimming cut 4 bases from V and 7 bases from J; bases unmatched to any gene: 5. This CDR3 region has 15 residues.

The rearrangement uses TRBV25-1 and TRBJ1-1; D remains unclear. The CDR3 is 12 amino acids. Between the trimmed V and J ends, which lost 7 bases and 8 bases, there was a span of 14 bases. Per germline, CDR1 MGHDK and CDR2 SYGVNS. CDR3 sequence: CASNEGGSEAFF. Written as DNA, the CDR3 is TGTGCCAGCAACGAAGGAGGCAGCGAAGCTTTCTTT.

Here the CDR3 reads CASRGQETNEKLFF. In nucleotides, the CDR3 is TGTGCCAGCCGAGGACAGGAGACTAATGAAAAACTGTTTTTT. The chain links TRBV11-2 to TRBJ1-4, with TRBD1 matching over 7 bases. CDR1 SGHAT and CDR2 FQNNGV come from the germline V gene. J lost 2 bases, V lost 8 bases, and 5 bases had no gene match. This CDR3 has 14 residues.

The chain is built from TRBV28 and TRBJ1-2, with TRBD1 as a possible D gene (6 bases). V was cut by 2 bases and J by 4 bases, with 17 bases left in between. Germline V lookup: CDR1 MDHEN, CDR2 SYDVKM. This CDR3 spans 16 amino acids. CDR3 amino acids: CASSLRSARGAYGYTF. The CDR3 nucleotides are TGTGCCAGCAGTTTAAGGTCCGCCAGGGGTGCCTATGGCTACACCTTC.

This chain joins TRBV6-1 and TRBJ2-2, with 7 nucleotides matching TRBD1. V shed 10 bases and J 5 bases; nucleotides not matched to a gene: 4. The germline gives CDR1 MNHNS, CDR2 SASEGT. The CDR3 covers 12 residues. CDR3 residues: CATSQGTGELFF. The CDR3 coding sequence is TGTGCCACATCACAGGGGACCGGGGAGCTGTTTTTT.

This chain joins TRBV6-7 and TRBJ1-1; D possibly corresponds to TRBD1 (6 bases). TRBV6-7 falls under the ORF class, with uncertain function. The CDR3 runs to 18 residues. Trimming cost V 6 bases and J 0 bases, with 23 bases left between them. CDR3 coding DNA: TGTGCCAGCAGCCGGACCCCAACGACAGGTACCCTGAACACTGAAGCTTTCTTT. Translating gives CASSRTPTTGTLNTEAFF.

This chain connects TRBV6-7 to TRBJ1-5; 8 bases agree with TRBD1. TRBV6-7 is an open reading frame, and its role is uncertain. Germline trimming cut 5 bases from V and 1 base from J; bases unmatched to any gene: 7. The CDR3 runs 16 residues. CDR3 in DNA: TGTGCCAGCAGTGAGCCGACAGGGGAGAGCAATCAGCCCCAGCATTTT. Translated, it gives CASSEPTGESNQPQHF.

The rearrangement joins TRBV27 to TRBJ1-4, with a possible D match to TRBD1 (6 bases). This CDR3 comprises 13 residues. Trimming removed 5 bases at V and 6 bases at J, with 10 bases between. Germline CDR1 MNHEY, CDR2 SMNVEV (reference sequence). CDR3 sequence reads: CASSKGVYEKLFF. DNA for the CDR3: TGTGCCAGCAGTAAGGGGGTGTATGAAAAACTGTTTTTT.

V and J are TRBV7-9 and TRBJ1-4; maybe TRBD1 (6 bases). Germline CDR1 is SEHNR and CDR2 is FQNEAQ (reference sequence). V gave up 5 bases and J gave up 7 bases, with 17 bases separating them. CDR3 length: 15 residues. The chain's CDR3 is CASSPRDTDIEKLFF. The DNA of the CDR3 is TGTGCCAGCAGCCCCAGGGACACGGACATTGAAAAACTGTTTTTT.

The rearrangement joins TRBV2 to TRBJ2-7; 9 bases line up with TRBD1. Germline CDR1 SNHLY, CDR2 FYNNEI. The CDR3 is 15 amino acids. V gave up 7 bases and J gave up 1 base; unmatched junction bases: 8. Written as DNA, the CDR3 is TGTGCCAGCAATGACCGGGACAGGGCATCCTACGAGCAGTACTTC. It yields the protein CASNDRDRASYEQYF.

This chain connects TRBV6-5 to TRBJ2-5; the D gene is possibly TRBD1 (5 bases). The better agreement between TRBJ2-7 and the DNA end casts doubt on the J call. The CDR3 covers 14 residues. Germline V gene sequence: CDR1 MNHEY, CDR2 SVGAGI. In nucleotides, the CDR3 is TGTGCCAGCAGTTTGAGTCAGGGTAGCTACGAGCAGTACTTC. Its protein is CASSLSQGSYEQYF.